This entry concerns a single T cell receptor (beta chain). Its antigen is as yet unknown. Germline trimming cut 2 bases from V and 8 bases from J; bases unmatched to any gene: 5. This CDR3 spans 15 amino acids. The germline V gene has CDR1 MNHNY and CDR2 SVGAGI (reference sequence). These data come from a study of cytomegalovirus exposure and HLA in healthy donors. Study-wide results and limits: Most sequenced TCRs were rare (though some public TCRs occurred in many donors).

The study ran its PCR with 60 Vbeta and 13 Jbeta primers. Clones were read by immunoSEQ multiplex PCR, and TCRdb kept only the in-frame ones, dropping some. The sample lists about 200,000 clones; more than 75% were seen once. The chain employs TRBV6-6 and TRBJ1-6, with TRBD1 matching over 8 bases. The receptor's source is a woman aged 25 to 39 in good health and CMV-seropositive. Input material: PBMCs. As DNA, the CDR3 is TGTGCCAGCAGTTACACCGGACAGGGAGATTCACCCCTCCACTTT. It specifies CASSYTGQGDSPLHF.